This entry lists 19 T cell receptor beta chains sequenced from one sample in a study of T cells after yellow fever vaccination. TCRdb reanalysed the 5' RACE reads using MiXCR and keeps one entry per CDR3 protein. Here the sample spans approximately 93,000 distinct CDR3 sequences, about 6% being singletons. Sequenced here: CD8+ T cells sorted from PBMCs, sampled 10 days after the yellow fever booster vaccination. The receptors originated from a man aged 18 to 30 who received the YFV17D yellow fever vaccine.

The chain is built from TRBV5-4 and TRBJ2-7; 12 nucleotides match TRBD2. Germline CDR1 SGHNT, CDR2 YYREEE (reference sequence). CDR3 length equals 15 residues. Trimming removed 4 bases from V and 3 bases from J; junction bases left unmatched: 5. The DNA of the CDR3 is TGTGCCAGCAGCCAGTGGACTAGCGGGGTCTACGAGCAGTACTTC. Translated, it gives CASSQWTSGVYEQYF. Complete variable domain (other parts from reference TRBV5-4 and TRBJ2-7): ETGVTQSPTHLIKTRGQQVTLRCSSQSGHNTVSWYQQALGQGPQFIFQYYREEENGRGNFPPRFSGLQFPNYSSELNVNALELDDSALYLCASSQWTSGVYEQYFGPGTRLTVT.

The gene calls are TRBV12-3 or TRBV12-4 and TRBJ2-2; D tentatively reads TRBD1 or TRBD2 (6 bases each). V shed 3 bases and J shed 5 bases, with 16 bases lying between them. The CDR3 is 16 residues long. Here the CDR3 reads CASSLDGGTTTGELFF. The CDR3, as DNA: TGTGCCAGCAGTTTGGACGGGGGCACGACTACCGGGGAGCTGTTTTTT.

This clonotype was seen at least ten times. The chain has TRBV30 and TRBJ2-2; D gene unclear. CDR3 length: 14 amino acids. Germline V gene lookup returns CDR1 GTSNPN and CDR2 SVGIG (reference sequence). The V end lost 1 base, the J end lost 6 bases, and 12 bases lay between the germline ends. CDR3 sequence (DNA): TGTGCCTGGAGTGCGGCTCCGGAGTCCGGGGAGCTGTTTTTT. Translating gives CAWSAAPESGELFF. Together with reference TRBV30 and TRBJ2-2, the CDR3 gives the full variable domain: SQTIHQWPATLVQPVGSPLSLECTVEGTSNPNLYWYRQAAGRGLQLLFYSVGIGQISSEVPQNLSASRPQDRQFILSSKKLLLSDSGFYLCAWSAAPESGELFFGEGSRLTVL.

The chain employs TRBV27 and TRBJ1-6, with a tentative D call TRBD1 (6 bases). The V gene lost 6 bases and the J gene lost 7 bases, with 10 bases spanning the gap. Germline V lookup: CDR1 MNHEY, CDR2 SMNVEV (reference sequence). The CDR3 runs to 13 residues. The CDR3 DNA reads as TGTGCCAGCAGAACTACAGGGAATTCACCCCTCCACTTT. This translates into CASRTTGNSPLHF.

This clonotype was detected only a few times. This chain uses TRBV4-3 with TRBJ1-5, with D possibly TRBD1 on 5 matching bases. This CDR3 is built from 14 residues. V lost 0 bases to trimming and J lost 7 bases, with 10 bases between them. Germline V gene lookup returns CDR1 LGHNA and CDR2 YSLEER. The DNA for the CDR3 is TGCGCCAGCAGCCAAGATCGGGGGGGGCAGCCCCAGCATTTT. Translation: CASSQDRGGQPQHF.

V gene TRBV6-5 combines with J gene TRBJ1-2, with TRBD1 matching 7 bases. The CDR3 extends over 14 amino acids. After removal of 4 bases from V and 0 bases from J, the junction contained 2 bases not matched to a gene. CDR1 MNHEY and CDR2 SVGAGI come from the germline V gene. CDR3 bases: TGTGCCAGCAGTTTCGGGACAGCTAACTATGGCTACACCTTC. As protein: CASSFGTANYGYTF.

This clonotype was counted only a few times. The rearrangement links TRBV4-2 to TRBJ1-5, with TRBD1 as a possible D gene (5 bases). Trimming took 0 bases from V and 11 from J, leaving 20 bases between them. The V gene's germline CDR1 is LGHNA and CDR2 YNFKEQ. The CDR3 extends over 16 amino acids. CDR3 coding DNA: TGTGCCAGCAGCCAAGAGGGACCGACGCTTATTCCGACCCAGCATTTT. It codes for CASSQEGPTLIPTQHF.

The genes are TRBV13 and TRBJ2-5; no reliable D call. V dropped 4 bases and J dropped 7 bases, with 16 bases sitting between them. The CDR3 covers 14 residues. From germline, CDR1 is PRHDT and CDR2 FYEKMQ (reference sequence). CDR3 in DNA: TGTGCCAGCAGCTCGCCCGGCAGCTTGGGGACCCAGTACTTC. Encoded protein: CASSSPGSLGTQYF.

This clonotype was counted between two and nine times. This rearrangement joins TRBV5-1 to TRBJ1-6, with D perhaps matching TRBD1 (5 bases). V dropped 4 bases and J dropped 8 bases, with 10 bases sitting between them. Germline CDR1 is SGHRS and CDR2 is YFSETQ. The CDR3 sequence is 13 residues long. This CDR3 reads CASSGGSDSPLHF. CDR3 nucleotides: TGCGCCAGCAGCGGGGGTAGCGATTCACCCCTCCACTTT.

This clonotype has more than one count but fewer than ten. The rearrangement links TRBV3-1 to TRBJ2-3; D gene unclear. Germline V CDR1 and CDR2: LGHDT, YNNKEL (reference sequence). Trimming took off 0 bases at V and 3 bases at J, with 13 bases between the two ends. This CDR3 is 16 amino acids long. CDR3 in DNA: TGTGCCAGCAGCCAAGATGTGGGCCTTCGGACAGATACGCAGTATTTT. It is translated as CASSQDVGLRTDTQYF.

The rearrangement links TRBV7-6 to TRBJ1-1; the D is unclear. The CDR3 has 14 residues. Trimming took off 2 bases at V and 1 base at J, with 8 bases between the two ends. Germline-derived CDR1 and CDR2 are SGHVS and FNYEAQ. The CDR3: CASSLRAPNTEAFF. The CDR3 coding sequence is TGTGCCAGCAGCTTAAGGGCCCCGAACACTGAAGCTTTCTTT.

This clonotype was detected only a few times. The chain employs TRBV20-1 and TRBJ1-1, with unresolved D. Germline V CDR1 and CDR2: DFQATT, SNEGSKA (reference sequence). The ends were cut back, 0 bases at V and 11 bases at J, with 7 bases in the middle. This CDR3 has 10 amino acids. The CDR3 coding sequence is TGCAGTGCTAGAGATCTTAGGGCTTTCTTT. Protein product: CSARDLRAFF.

A few counts support this clonotype. V usage is TRBV20-1 and J usage is TRBJ2-5; 9 nucleotides match TRBD2. Germline trimming cut 2 bases from V and 5 bases from J; bases unmatched to any gene: 3. Germline V gene sequence: CDR1 DFQATT, CDR2 SNEGSKA (reference sequence). The length of the CDR3 is 13 residues. CDR3 DNA sequence: TGCAGTGCTAGATACGCGGGAGGGGAGACCCAGTACTTC. It translates to CSARYAGGETQYF.

J is TRBJ2-2 and V is TRBV12-3 or TRBV12-4; D not certain. The V and J ends lost 6 bases and 6 bases respectively, with 8 bases between them. The CDR3 has 12 amino acids. CDR3 in amino acids: CASSPNAGELFF. The DNA of the CDR3 is TGTGCCAGCAGCCCCAATGCCGGGGAGCTGTTTTTT.

V is TRBV11-2 and J is TRBJ1-2, with D tentatively TRBD1 (5 bases). This CDR3 is built from 15 residues. V lost 1 base and J lost 2, with 11 bases in between. Germline CDR1 is SGHAT and CDR2 is FQNNGV. The CDR3 is CASSLAGTANYGYTF. The CDR3 nucleotides are TGTGCCAGCAGCTTAGCCGGGACTGCGAACTATGGCTACACCTTC.

In nucleotides, the CDR3 is TGTGCCAGCAGCTTGGCAGGGGGCGAAGGGAATGAGCAGTTCTTC. As protein: CASSLAGGEGNEQFF. The rearrangement links TRBV7-3 to TRBJ2-1, with 8 positions matching TRBD1. Germline V gene sequence: CDR1 SGHTA, CDR2 FQGTGA. This CDR3 is built from 15 residues. Unmatched junction bases numbered 8, after V lost 3 bases and J lost 7 bases.

This clonotype was found many times. The V call is TRBV7-6, the J call TRBJ2-5; 7 nucleotides agree with TRBD1. The CDR3 covers 16 residues. V trimming: 4 bases; J trimming: 5 bases; junction bases outside the gene matches: 13. CDR1 is SGHVS, CDR2 FNYEAQ, per germline. CDR3 loop: CASSSGLTGSRETQYF. The CDR3, as DNA: TGTGCCAGCAGCTCAGGGTTGACAGGGAGTAGGGAGACCCAGTACTTC.

V gene TRBV21-1 combines with J gene TRBJ2-7; the table's D gene call, TRBD1, was not cross checked with the DNA. TRBV21-1 is annotated as a pseudogene. This CDR3 region has 11 residues. Here the CDR3 DNA reads TGTGCCACTCAGGGTCGGTACGAGCAGTACTTC. Residues: CATQGRYEQYF.

The genes are TRBV5-1 and TRBJ2-7; the D is unclear. The ends were cut back, 3 bases at V and 7 bases at J, with 11 bases in the middle. The CDR3 is 12 amino acids. Germline CDR1 reads SGHRS; CDR2 reads YFSETQ. The CDR3 sequence is CASSSEPWEQYV. The CDR3 DNA reads TGCGCCAGCAGCTCCGAGCCTTGGGAGCAGTACGTC.